This is a list of T cell receptor beta chains from one sample in a study of T cell repertoires in cytomegalovirus infection. These TCRs' antigens remain unknown. TCRdb reanalysed the reads using MiXCR and keeps one entry per CDR3 protein. The sample includes some 38,000 distinct CDR3 sequences, just over 50% of them seen just once. Source: CD8+ T cells from cultured PBMCs, taken from culture after CMV antigen stimulation. Receptors originate from a human donor in good health (CMV status not recorded). Some clones in this sample may be carry-over from other donors' samples. Both conserved end residues are trimmed from each CDR3.

v_gene	CDR3aa
TRBV28	ASSLGQRGAGYNSPLH
TRBV11-2	ASSPGGQGGKTQY
TRBV15	ATSPVSSYEQY
TRBV28	ASSFLGGRRNEQY
TRBV7-3	ASSLLGGVTDTQY
TRBV6-1	ASSVGRANEQY
TRBV7-6	ASSDPGAEKGYT
TRBV9	ASSPRRGNTGELF
TRBV15	ATTQGGTGAYEQY
TRBV7-6	ASSPSKGTVGEQY
TRBV10-3	AIMTPGTGSSGNTIY
TRBV12-3/TRBV12-4	ASSLTGVAGELF